This TCR beta chain comes out of a study of beta chain features in type 1 diabetes. Germline values: CDR1 SGDLS, CDR2 YYNGEE. Trimming stripped 0 bases from V and 5 bases from J, with 11 bases between. This CDR3 is built from 14 residues. Notes on this clone: Its antigen is not known.

Investigators reverse transcribed all isolated RNA, so they sequenced expressed TCRB transcripts. Repertoires were generated with immunoSEQ multiplex PCR, while TCRdb's copy carries only in-frame clones and drops some. The sample holds about 300,000 clones, roughly 14% seen once. Study conclusions and caveats: Shorter TCRB CDR3s, moderately but significantly so, marked every one of the four CD4+ subsets in Type 1 diabetes patients. VDJ junctions in type 1 diabetes patients carried more deletions and fewer insertions.

This chain connects TRBV9 to TRBJ2-5; D is possibly TRBD1 (6 bases). The sequence was obtained from a young woman with type 1 diabetes. The specimen sequenced was naive CD4+ T cells from blood. The CDR3 is CASSVGWGPETQYF. Written as DNA, the CDR3 is TGTGCCAGCAGCGTAGGGTGGGGGCCTGAGACCCAGTACTTC.